This T cell receptor (beta chain) is from a study of cytomegalovirus exposure and HLA in healthy donors. Background on the study: Caucasian-associated ancestry cluster membership applied to about four fifths of approximately 420 genotyped donors.

This CDR3 has 11 residues. Per the germline V gene, CDR1 is SQVTM and CDR2 is ANQGSEA. The V end lost 7 bases, the J end lost 4 bases, and 10 bases lay between the germline ends. Researchers ran the PCR with 60 Vbeta and 13 Jbeta primers. The method was immunoSEQ multiplex PCR; TCRdb's version includes in-frame clones alone and lacks a portion of them. Altogether more than 150,000 clones are present, around 78% being singletons, with the ten largest covering 1.5% to 1.9%. The chain employs TRBV29-1 and TRBJ1-1, with unresolved D. The sequence was collected from a man aged 35 to 55 in good health and CMV-seronegative. Sample: PBMCs. In DNA form, the CDR3 reads TGCAGCGATGGGTCAGGCACTGAAGCTTTCTTT. It yields the protein CSDGSGTEAFF.